The clone carrying this TCR beta chain was found a few times. What it binds is not known. At one boundary the junction diverges from the germline segment, which might be a read error. Researchers took RNA transcripts and amplified the TCR beta CDR3 regions from them. First-round RT-PCR of the TCR CDR3 relied on the HTBI primer set. Each CDR3 protein is one row after TCRdb ran MiXCR on the multiplex PCR reads. The data contain around 420,000 distinct CDR3 sequences, 12% to 15% of them singletons. Absent ophthalmopathy progression within 18 months defined stable Graves' hyperthyroidism. Pregnant or lactating patients were excluded, as were those with uncontrolled infection or other autoimmune disease. Extraction of PBMCs used around 9.6 ml of fresh peripheral blood. Germline V gene lookup returns CDR1 LGHNA and CDR2 YNFKEQ. The CDR3 has 15 amino acids. The sample comes from a study of T cells in Graves' hyperthyroidism and ophthalmopathy. General study results and limits: Most thyroid clonotypes expanded above 0.001 were also detected in blood.

The chain links TRBV4-2 to TRBJ2-3, with 9 bases aligning to TRBD2. Sequenced: blood. The receptor comes from a woman between 18 and 29 years old with Graves' hyperthyroidism. The CDR3 sequence is CASSQDILAGDTQYF. The DNA for the CDR3 is TGTGCCAGCAGTCAAGACATCCTAGCGGGGGATACGCAGTATTTT.